This passage covers 11 T cell receptor beta chains from one sample sequenced in a study of blood T cell repertoires in COVID-19 (dated by TCRdb to 2019 to 2021). The receptor library was made with the immunoSEQ multiplex PCR assay. In TCRdb, the immuneACCESS table is reduced to in-frame sequences with V and J assigned. These tables do not hold every clone; where another copy was compared, an unresolved V gene accounts for under half, and the others remain unexplained. Counted in this sample were some 50,000 clones; approximately 84% of them appeared once. 25% to 30% of the sample goes to the ten largest clones. Sequencing was performed on peripheral blood. These receptors were obtained from a human donor in a cohort sampled during active COVID-19.

The chain carries TRBV6-1 and TRBJ2-3, with a weak D call TRBD1 (5 bases). Trimming cost V 0 bases and J 1 base, with 14 bases left between them. The germline V gene encodes CDR1 MNHNS and CDR2 SASEGT. The CDR3 loop spans 17 amino acids. CDR3 in amino acids: CASSEALVGAGTDTQYF. The CDR3 coding sequence is TGTGCCAGCAGTGAAGCGCTTGTTGGGGCAGGCACAGATACGCAGTATTTT.

V usage is TRBV12-3 or TRBV12-4 and J usage is TRBJ2-7; D is undetermined. The germline V and J ends were trimmed by 5 bases and 2 bases, with 10 bases remaining between them. This CDR3 is 13 amino acids long. CDR3 in amino acids: CASSIMTTYEQYF. CDR3 coding DNA: TGTGCCAGCAGTATAATGACAACCTACGAGCAGTACTTC.

The chain joins TRBV29-1 to TRBJ1-1; no firm D call. Germline CDR1 is SQVTM and CDR2 is ANQGSEA. Trimming stripped 3 bases from V and 3 bases from J, with 11 bases between. This CDR3 spans 13 amino acids. The CDR3 protein is CSVEELDHTEAFF. The DNA for the CDR3 is TGCAGCGTTGAGGAGCTCGACCACACTGAAGCTTTCTTT.

In DNA, the CDR3 is TGTGCCTATAGACCAAAAGGGACAGCTTATAGCAATCAGCCCCAGCATTTT. It translates to CAYRPKGTAYSNQPQHF. This chain connects TRBV30 to TRBJ1-5, with 7 bases aligning to TRBD1. The CDR3 runs to 17 residues. Trimming cost V 7 bases and J 0 bases; bases outside gene matches: 15. CDR1 is GTSNPN, CDR2 SVGIG, per germline (reference sequence).

This clone was found once. The chain employs TRBV5-1 and TRBJ2-5; D is perhaps TRBD1 (5 bases). The CDR3 has 13 amino acids. With 3 bases removed from V and 5 bases from J, the gap between germline ends came to 11 bases. Germline V gene lookup returns CDR1 SGHRS and CDR2 YFSETQ. CDR3 nucleotide sequence: TGCGCCAGCAGCTCAGACTGGGGCGAGACCCAGTACTTC. This gives the protein CASSSDWGETQYF. The whole variable domain, remainder taken from reference TRBV5-1 and TRBJ2-5, is KAGVTQTPRYLIKTRGQQVTLSCSPISGHRSVSWYQQTPGQGLQFLFEYFSETQRNKGNFPGRFSGRQFSNSRSEMNVSTLELGDSALYLCASSSDWGETQYFGPGTRLLVL.

V gene TRBV21-1 combines with J gene TRBJ2-7; TRBD2, the D gene given by the table, was not confirmed from the DNA. TRBV21-1 is labeled a pseudogene. This CDR3 comprises 15 residues. CDR3 bases: TGTGCCAGCAGCGCGACGACTAGCGTCTCCTACGAGCAGTACTTC. This encodes CASSATTSVSYEQYF.

The sample holds a few counts of this clone. The V and J genes are TRBV5-4 and TRBJ2-2; D gene ambiguous. Germline V gives CDR1 SGHNT, CDR2 YYREEE (reference sequence). The CDR3 runs 12 residues. Trimming left V 4 bases short and J 7 bases short, with 8 bases between. The CDR3, as DNA: TGTGCCAGCAGCCCCAGATTCGGGGAGCTGTTTTTT. Translated: CASSPRFGELFF. The full variable domain, with the rest looked up from reference TRBV5-4 and TRBJ2-2, is ETGVTQSPTHLIKTRGQQVTLRCSSQSGHNTVSWYQQALGQGPQFIFQYYREEENGRGNFPPRFSGLQFPNYSSELNVNALELDDSALYLCASSPRFGELFFGEGSRLTVL.

The chain joins TRBV5-1 to TRBJ1-6, with D tentatively TRBD1 (5 bases). Looked up from germline, CDR1 is SGHRS and CDR2 is YFSETQ. This CDR3 is 17 amino acids long. V was clipped by 2 bases and J by 6 bases, with 18 bases between them. The CDR3 DNA sequence: TGCGCCAGCAGCTTATCTTACCTGGGGCAGGGTAATTCACCCCTCCACTTT. Amino acid sequence: CASSLSYLGQGNSPLHF.

The chain uses TRBV5-1 and TRBJ2-7; 10 bases are a match to TRBD1. V shed 3 bases, J shed 6 bases, and the junction held 6 bases outside the gene matches. This CDR3 region has 14 residues. CDR1 SGHRS and CDR2 YFSETQ come from the germline V gene. This CDR3 reads CASSSRDRGGEQYF. The CDR3 DNA reads as TGCGCCAGCAGCTCCCGGGACAGGGGTGGCGAGCAGTACTTC.

For the CDR3, the DNA is TGTGCCAGCTCACCCAGGGACAGGGGGCCTGAAGCTTTCTTT. Amino acid sequence: CASSPRDRGPEAFF. The chain couples TRBV18 to TRBJ1-1; 12 positions agree with TRBD1. V dropped 3 bases and J dropped 6; count of bases not matched to a gene: 2. Germline assignment: CDR1 KGHSH and CDR2 LQKENI. CDR3 length: 14 amino acids. Variable domain in full (rest from reference TRBV18 and TRBJ1-1): NAGVMQNPRHLVRRRGQEARLRCSPMKGHSHVYWYRQLPEEGLKFMVYLQKENIIDESGMPKERFSAEFPKEGPSILRIQQVVRGDSAAYFCASSPRDRGPEAFFGQGTRLTVV.

The V call is TRBV4-1, the J call TRBJ2-1, with TRBD1 as a possible D gene (7 bases). The V gene lost 8 bases and the J gene lost 7 bases, with 30 bases spanning the gap. Germline-derived CDR1 and CDR2 are MGHRA and YSYEKL. The CDR3 loop spans 18 amino acids. CDR3 nucleotide sequence: TGCGCCAGCGCGACCCCCCGGGGGAGACAGGGAAGGGGAAATGAGCAGTTCTTC. Translation: CASATPRGRQGRGNEQFF.